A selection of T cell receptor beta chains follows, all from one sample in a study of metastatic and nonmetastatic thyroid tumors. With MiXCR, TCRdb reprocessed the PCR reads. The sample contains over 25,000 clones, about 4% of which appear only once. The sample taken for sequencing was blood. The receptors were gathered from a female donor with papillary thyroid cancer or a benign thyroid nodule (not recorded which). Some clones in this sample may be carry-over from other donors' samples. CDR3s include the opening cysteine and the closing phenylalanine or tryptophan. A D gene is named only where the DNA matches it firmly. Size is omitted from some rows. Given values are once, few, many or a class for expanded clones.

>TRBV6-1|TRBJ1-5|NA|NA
TGTGCCAGCAGTGTTCAGGGAGATGGCAATCAGCCCCAGCATTTT
CASSVQGDGNQPQHF
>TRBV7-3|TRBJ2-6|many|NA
TGTGCCAGCAGCTTAGAAGGCTCTGGGGCCAACGTCCTGACTTTC
CASSLEGSGANVLTF
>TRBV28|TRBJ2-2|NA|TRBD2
TGTGCCAGCAGCCCCCCCGGACTAGCGGGAGGAAAGAACACCGGGGAGCTGTTTTTT
CASSPPGLAGGKNTGELFF
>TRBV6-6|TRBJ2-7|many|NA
TGTGCCAGCAGTTACGCCCGATCAGGCGAGCAGTACTTC
CASSYARSGEQYF
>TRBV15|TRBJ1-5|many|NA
TGTGCCACCAGCAGGGGGGATTTGACGGGACAGCCCCAGCATTTT
CATSRGDLTGQPQHF
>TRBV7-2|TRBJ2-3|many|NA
TGTGCCAGCAGCCTCGCGGGATTGGATACGCAGTATTTT
CASSLAGLDTQYF
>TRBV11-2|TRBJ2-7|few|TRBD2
TGTGCCAGCAGCGCCGGATCAGGCGCTAGCGGGCCTTCCTACGAGCAGTACTTC
CASSAGSGASGPSYEQYF
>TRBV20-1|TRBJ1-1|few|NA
TGCAGTGCTCCCAGGTTGGACACTGAAGCTTTCTTT
CSAPRLDTEAFF
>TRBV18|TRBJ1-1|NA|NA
TGTGCCAGCTCACCGCGTCTACTAACAGGATCGAACACTGAAGCTTTCTTT
CASSPRLLTGSNTEAFF
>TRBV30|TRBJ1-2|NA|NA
TGTGCCTGGAGTGTAGGTTGGGCAGCCTATGGCTACACCTTC
CAWSVGWAAYGYTF
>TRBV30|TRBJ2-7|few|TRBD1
TGTGCCTCCACGACGGGACAGGGTAACGAGCAGTACTTC
CASTTGQGNEQYF
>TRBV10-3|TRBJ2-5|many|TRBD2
TGTGCCATCAGTGGGGGACTAGCAGAAGAGACCCAGTACTTC
CAISGGLAEETQYF
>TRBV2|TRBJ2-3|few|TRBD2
TGTGCCAGCAGAATTAGCGGGAGGGCGAGCACAGATACGCAGTATTTT
CASRISGRASTDTQYF
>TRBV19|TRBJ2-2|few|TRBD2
TGTGCCAGTAGTATTTACGGGGGGGCGAACAACGGGGAGCTGTTTTTT
CASSIYGGANNGELFF
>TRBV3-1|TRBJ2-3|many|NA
TGTGCCAGCAGCCAAGATCAGCGGTCCGATACGCAGTATTTT
CASSQDQRSDTQYF
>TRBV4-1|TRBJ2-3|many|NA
TGCGCCAGCAGCCAAGTTGCTCGGCGGAGCTCTAGCACAGATACGCAGTATTTT
CASSQVARRSSSTDTQYF
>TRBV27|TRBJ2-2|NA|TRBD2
TGTGCCAGCAGTCCCTTAGGGCTAGCGGGGGGACTTGACACCGGGGAGCTGTTTTTT
CASSPLGLAGGLDTGELFF
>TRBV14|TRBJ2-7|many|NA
TGTGCCAGCAGTCTTACAGCGCCCCTACCCCCCTACGAGCAGTACTTC
CASSLTAPLPPYEQYF
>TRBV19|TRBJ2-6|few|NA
TGTGCCAGTAGTATCGAGAGATTCTCTGGGGACAACGTCATGACTTTC
CASSIERFSGDNVMTF
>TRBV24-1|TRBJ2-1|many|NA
TGTGCCACCCAAGTGGGGGCCAGATATGAGCAGTTCTTC
CATQVGARYEQFF
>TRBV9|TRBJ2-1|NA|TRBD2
TGTGCCAGCAGCGCGCTAGCGGGAGCTCACAATGAGCAGTTCTTC
CASSALAGAHNEQFF
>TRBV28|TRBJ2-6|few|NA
TGTGCCAGCAGTCAGGCGCGGACCTCTGGGGCCAGCGTCCTGACTTTC
CASSQARTSGASVLTF
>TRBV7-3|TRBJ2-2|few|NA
TGTGCCAGCAGCCGACAGGTAAGCACCGGGGAGCTGTTTTTT
CASSRQVSTGELFF
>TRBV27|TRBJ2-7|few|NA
TGTGCCAGCAGTCGACAGGCCTTCAACTACGAGCAGTACTTC
CASSRQAFNYEQYF
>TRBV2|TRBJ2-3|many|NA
TGTGCCAGCACCCTGAAGAGGTCTAGCGCCTATAGCACAGATACGCAGTATTTT
CASTLKRSSAYSTDTQYF
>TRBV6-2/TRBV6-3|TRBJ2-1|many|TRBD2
TGTGCCAGCAGTGGCGGGGCTAGCGGGAGTGATGAGCAGTTCTTC
CASSGGASGSDEQFF
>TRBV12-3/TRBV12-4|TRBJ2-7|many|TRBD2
TGTGCCAGCACTCATAGCGGGAGCCCCTCCGAACAGTACTTC
CASTHSGSPSEQYF
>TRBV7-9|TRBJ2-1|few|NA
TGTGCCAGCAGCTTAGCTCCTCGATGGGGTACGCGCAATGAGCAGTTCTTC
CASSLAPRWGTRNEQFF
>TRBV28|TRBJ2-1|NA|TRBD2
TGTGCCAGCAGTTTACTTGGGAGGGTAAGGTATGGTGAGCAGTTCTTC
CASSLLGRVRYGEQFF
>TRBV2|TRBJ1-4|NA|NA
TGTGCCAGCAGTGATGGGGGGGCTAGTGAAAAACTGTTTTTT
CASSDGGASEKLFF
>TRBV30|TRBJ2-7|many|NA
TGTGCCTGGAGTCTGTACTCCTACGAGCAGTACTTC
CAWSLYSYEQYF
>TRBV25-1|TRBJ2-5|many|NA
TGTGCCAGCAGTGGGTCGTCCCGGGAGACCCAGTACTTC
CASSGSSRETQYF
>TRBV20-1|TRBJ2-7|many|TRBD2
TGCAGTGCTACACCGGGACTAGCGGGAGGATGGGGCGAGCAGTACTTC
CSATPGLAGGWGEQYF
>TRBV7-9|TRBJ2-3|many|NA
TGTGCCAGCAGCTGGGGGACGTCAACGCAGTATTTT
CASSWGTSTQYF
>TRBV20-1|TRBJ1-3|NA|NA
TGCAGTGCGTCGGACGGCTCTGGAAACACCATATATTTT
CSASDGSGNTIYF
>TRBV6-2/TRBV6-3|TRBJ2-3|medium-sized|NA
TGTGCCAGCAGGGGGGCGGGATACGCCGATACGCAGTATTTT
CASRGAGYADTQYF
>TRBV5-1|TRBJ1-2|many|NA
TGCGCCAGCAGCTTGGAATTGGGGTCCGGGGCGATTTATGGCTACACCTTC
CASSLELGSGAIYGYTF
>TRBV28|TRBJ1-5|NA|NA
TGTGCCAGCAGTCCCTTCTATCCCGAATCTTATAACAATCAGACCCAGCATTTT
CASSPFYPESYNNQTQHF
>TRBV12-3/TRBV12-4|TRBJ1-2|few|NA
TGTGCCAGCAGTTCAGGACAGTTTTTTAACTATGGCTACACCTTC
CASSSGQFFNYGYTF
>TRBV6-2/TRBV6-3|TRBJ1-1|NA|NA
TGTGCCAGCAGTCAAACAAGGAACACTGAAGCTTTCTTT
CASSQTRNTEAFF
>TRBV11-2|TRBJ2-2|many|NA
TGTGCCAGCAGCTTAGATTCGGCGAGGGAGCTGTTTTTT
CASSLDSARELFF
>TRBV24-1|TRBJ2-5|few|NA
TGTGCCACCAGTGACACGGCTGGTGGAGGGCGGAGGGAGACCCAGTACTTC
CATSDTAGGGRRETQYF
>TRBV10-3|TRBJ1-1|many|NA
TGTGCCATCAGTGGACGGAACACTGAAGCTTTCTTT
CAISGRNTEAFF
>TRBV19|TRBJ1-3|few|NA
TGTGCCAGTAGCGCGACATGGGGAGGAACTGGAAACACCATATATTTT
CASSATWGGTGNTIYF
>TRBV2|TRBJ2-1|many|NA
TGTGCCAGCAGGGCGGGACAGTCCTCCTACAATGAGCAGTTCTTC
CASRAGQSSYNEQFF
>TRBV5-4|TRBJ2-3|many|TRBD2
TGTGCCAGCAGCCACTACACGGGACTAGCGGGAGGAGATACGCAGTATTTT
CASSHYTGLAGGDTQYF
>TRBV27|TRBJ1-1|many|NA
TGTGCCAGCAGGCTTTGGGGGGTCACTGAAGCTTTCTTT
CASRLWGVTEAFF
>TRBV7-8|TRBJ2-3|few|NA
TGTGCCAGCAGCTTAGGAGACACCACAGATACGCAGTATTTT
CASSLGDTTDTQYF
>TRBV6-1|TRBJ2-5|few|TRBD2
TGTGCCAGCATTGTGGGGACTAGCTTTGGGACCCAGTACTTC
CASIVGTSFGTQYF
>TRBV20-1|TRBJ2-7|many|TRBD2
TGCAGTGCTACACCACTAGCGGGGAGAAGGAGTAACTACGAGCAGTACTTC
CSATPLAGRRSNYEQYF
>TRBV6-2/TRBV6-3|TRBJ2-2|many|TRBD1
TGTGCCAGCAGGGGACAGCGAGATACCGGGGAGCTGTTTTTT
CASRGQRDTGELFF